This note documents a single T cell receptor (beta chain) sequence. Clones were sequenced by immunoSEQ multiplex PCR, and TCRdb holds only the in-frame ones, with some missing. The sample contains about 75,000 clones, 75% to 85% of which appear only once. The sample belongs to a study of blood T cell repertoires in COVID-19. Study in general: Both acute and convalescent COVID-19 samples were obtained from the United States, Italy and Spain. T cells, B-cell-depleted T cells, or PBMCs supplied cDNA or gDNA.

Sequencing used peripheral blood. The clonotype was recovered from a woman aged 45-65 years with acute or convalescent COVID-19.

The CDR3 reads CASSLVGQAAYGYTF. CDR3 sequence (DNA): TGCGCCAGCAGCTTGGTAGGACAGGCGGCGTATGGCTACACCTTC. V is TRBV5-1 and J is TRBJ1-2, with 7 nucleotides matching TRBD1. Germline loops: CDR1 SGHRS, CDR2 YFSETQ. With 0 bases clipped from V and 5 bases from J, the junction kept 7 bases outside the gene matches. This CDR3 has 15 amino acids.